Listed below are T cell receptor beta chains from one sample, sequenced in a study of beta chain features in type 1 diabetes. Clones were read by immunoSEQ multiplex PCR, and TCRdb kept only the in-frame ones, dropping some. The sample includes 400,000 or so clones, roughly 9.8% of them seen just once. Sequencing was performed on central memory CD4+ T cells from blood. These receptors all stem from a man aged 25-40 years with type 1 diabetes. Each CDR3 is given with its conserved first and last residue. The D gene is left open where the match is weak. Clone size is not always given. Where it is, it says once, few, many or a class for expanded clones.

d_call clone_size j_call v_call cdr3_nt cdr3_aa
NA NA TRBJ2-7 TRBV6-5 TGTGCCAGCAGTCCAGCGAGGCAGGGGTACGAGCAGTACTTC CASSPARQGYEQYF
NA few TRBJ1-4 TRBV6-5 TGTGCCAGCAGTGATGAGGGTGAAAAACTGTTTTTT CASSDEGEKLFF
NA few TRBJ2-3 TRBV7-2 TGTGCCAGCAGCTTAGAACAGGCCGGAGATACGCAGTATTTT CASSLEQAGDTQYF
NA NA TRBJ1-3 TRBV9 TGTGCCAGCAGCGTAGCTTATCCTGGGAACACCATATATTTT CASSVAYPGNTIYF
NA NA TRBJ2-2 TRBV19 TGTGCCAGTCGGACAATCTCTTCGAACACCGGGGAGCTGTTTTTT CASRTISSNTGELFF
NA few TRBJ2-7 TRBV27 TGTGCCAGCAGTTTAAGAGGGTTCCGCGACGAGCAGTACTTC CASSLRGFRDEQYF
NA NA TRBJ2-7 TRBV28 TGTGCCAGCAGTTTGGGCGGGAAATCCTACGAGCAGTACTTC CASSLGGKSYEQYF
NA few TRBJ1-1 TRBV29-1 TGCAGCGTTGAGGTCTCTAACACTGAAGCTTTCTTT CSVEVSNTEAFF
TRBD1 NA TRBJ1-1 TRBV28 TGTGCCAGCAGTTCTTCCGGGACAGGGGGCGGTGAAGCTTTCTTT CASSSSGTGGGEAFF
NA NA TRBJ2-7 TRBV28 TGTGCCAGCATTAACGGTGGGTTGGGGGCGGGAGTCGCCTACGAGCAGTACTTC CASINGGLGAGVAYEQYF
NA NA TRBJ1-2 TRBV5-4 TGTGCCAGCAGCTTGTCCGGGGGTGGCTACACCTTC CASSLSGGGYTF
NA NA TRBJ1-1 TRBV27 TGTGCCAGCAGTTTGAACTGGGACACTGAAGCTTTCTTT CASSLNWDTEAFF
NA few TRBJ2-6 TRBV28 TGTGCCAGCAGTTTTTCCCAGGTTAAAATCCGTTCTGGGGCCAACGTCCTGACTTTC CASSFSQVKIRSGANVLTF
NA NA TRBJ2-7 TRBV6-5 TGTGCCAGCAGGAATTCAGGAGGGAGCGAGCAGTACTTC CASRNSGGSEQYF
NA NA TRBJ2-3 TRBV7-8 TGTGCCAGCAGCCCTAGCGGCACAGATACGCAGTATTTT CASSPSGTDTQYF
TRBD2 NA TRBJ2-7 TRBV27 TGTGCCAGCAGTTTATGGGGTAGCGGGAGTGCATCCTACGAGCAGTACTTC CASSLWGSGSASYEQYF
NA many TRBJ1-5 TRBV14 TGTGCCAGCAGCCAAGGGACAGTCAATCAGCCCCAGCATTTT CASSQGTVNQPQHF